This TCR beta chain is from a study of identical twins. Study-wide points: It was cross-sectional statistical analysis, not following the same donors, that the conclusions relied on. While abundant cord blood beta clonotypes carried fewer insertions, memory repertoires showed no such pattern.

TCRdb re-analysed the 5' RACE reads in MiXCR, keeping a single row per CDR3 protein. The data contain about 790,000 distinct CDR3 sequences, 15% to 20% of them seen just once; the ten biggest clones take up less than 15%. This clonotype has just a few counts. No antigen is known for it. The same specimen was also included in a second study, on T cells expressing NK-cell markers. That work states: CD8+ T cells in roughly six donors included dominant NKG2C+ clonotypes at roughly 1.0-8%. Whether expanded NKG2C+ T cell clones recognized HCMV stayed uncertain.

The sequenced sample was PBMCs. The TCR originated in a woman between 18 and 29 years old in good health.

The CDR3 nucleotides are TGTGCCAGCAGTTACCAGCGGGAGAGGACAGATACGCAGTATTTT. This codes for CASSYQRERTDTQYF. The chain has TRBV6-2 or TRBV6-3 and TRBJ2-3; 8 nucleotides line up with TRBD2. The CDR3 totals 15 residues. Germline loops: CDR1 MNHEY, CDR2 SVGEGT. Unmatched junction bases numbered 4, after V lost 2 bases and J lost 3 bases.